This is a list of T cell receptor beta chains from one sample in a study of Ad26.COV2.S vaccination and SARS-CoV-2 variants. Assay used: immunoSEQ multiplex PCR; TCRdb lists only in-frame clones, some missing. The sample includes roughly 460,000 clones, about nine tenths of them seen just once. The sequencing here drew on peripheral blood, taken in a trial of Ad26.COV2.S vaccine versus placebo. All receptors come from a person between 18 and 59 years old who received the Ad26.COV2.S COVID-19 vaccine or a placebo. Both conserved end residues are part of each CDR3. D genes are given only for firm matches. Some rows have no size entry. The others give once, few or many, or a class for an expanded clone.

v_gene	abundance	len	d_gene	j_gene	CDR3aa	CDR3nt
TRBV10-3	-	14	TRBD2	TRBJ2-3	CAIRTSGATDTQYF	TGTGCCATCAGGACTAGCGGGGCCACAGATACGCAGTATTTT
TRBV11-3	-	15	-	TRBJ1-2	CASSLERDGPFGYTF	TGTGCCAGCAGTCTAGAGAGGGACGGACCTTTCGGCTACACCTTC
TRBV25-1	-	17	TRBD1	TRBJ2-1	CASRPSYSGQGGSEQFF	TGTGCCAGCAGGCCCTCTTATTCGGGACAGGGAGGGAGTGAGCAGTTCTTC
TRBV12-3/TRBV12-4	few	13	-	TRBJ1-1	CASSLVGNTEAFF	TGTGCCAGCAGTTTAGTGGGGAACACTGAAGCTTTCTTT
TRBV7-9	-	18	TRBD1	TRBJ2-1	CASSQGVPGRTRLIEQFF	TGTGCCAGCAGTCAGGGGGTCCCGGGACGCACCCGATTGATTGAGCAGTTCTTC
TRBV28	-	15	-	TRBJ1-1	CASSFQGWMNTEAFF	TGTGCCAGCAGTTTCCAGGGGTGGATGAACACTGAAGCTTTCTTT
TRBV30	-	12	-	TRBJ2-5	CAWRALGETQYF	TGTGCCTGGAGAGCTCTAGGGGAGACCCAGTACTTC
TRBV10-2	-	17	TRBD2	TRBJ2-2	CASRALTSGRLTGELFF	TGCGCCAGCCGCGCCCTGACTAGCGGGAGGTTAACCGGGGAGCTGTTTTTT
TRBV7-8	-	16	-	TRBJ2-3	CASSKRDTISTDTQYF	TGTGCCAGCAGCAAAAGGGACACCATTAGCACAGATACGCAGTATTTT
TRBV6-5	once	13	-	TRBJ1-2	CASSYGHRDGYTF	TGTGCCAGCAGTTACGGACACAGGGATGGCTACACCTTC
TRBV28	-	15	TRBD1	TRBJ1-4	CASSPLQGLNEKLFF	TGTGCCAGCAGTCCCCTACAGGGGTTGAATGAAAAACTGTTTTTT
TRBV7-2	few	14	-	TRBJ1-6	CASSLIPGRSPLHF	TGTGCCAGCAGCTTAATCCCGGGAAGGTCACCCCTCCACTTT
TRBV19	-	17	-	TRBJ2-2	CASSSFWGRRNTGELFF	TGTGCCAGTAGTAGTTTCTGGGGCAGAAGGAACACCGGGGAGCTGTTTTTT
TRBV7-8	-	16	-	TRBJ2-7	CASSLVLEKASGEQYF	TGTGCCAGCAGCTTAGTCCTGGAGAAGGCTTCGGGCGAGCAGTACTTC
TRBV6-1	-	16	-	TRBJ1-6	CASSVIGARGGSPLHF	TGTGCCAGCAGTGTTATCGGGGCAAGGGGTGGTTCACCCCTCCACTTT
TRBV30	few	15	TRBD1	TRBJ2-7	CAWSVPTGDPYEQYF	TGTGCCTGGAGTGTACCGACAGGGGACCCCTACGAGCAGTACTTC
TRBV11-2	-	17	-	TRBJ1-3	CASSFIGQRVLGNTIYF	TGTGCCAGCAGCTTCATAGGACAGCGGGTACTTGGAAACACCATATATTTT
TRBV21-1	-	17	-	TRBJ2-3	CASSKLSPGKNTDTQYF	TGTGCCAGCAGCAAACTGTCCCCAGGGAAAAACACAGATACGCAGTATTTT
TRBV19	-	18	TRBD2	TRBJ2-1	CASSRGTLREWLNNEQFF	TGTGCCAGTAGTCGCGGAACTTTGCGGGAGTGGCTCAACAATGAGCAGTTCTTC
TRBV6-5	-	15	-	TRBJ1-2	CASNTLGVGGHGYTF	TGTGCCAGCAACACCCTCGGGGTCGGGGGGCACGGCTACACCTTC
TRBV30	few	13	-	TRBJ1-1	CAWNNGGNTEAFF	TGTGCCTGGAATAACGGCGGGAACACTGAAGCTTTCTTT
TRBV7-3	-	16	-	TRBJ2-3	CASSLNGAGVTDTQYF	TGTGCCAGCAGCTTAAATGGCGCAGGGGTCACAGATACGCAGTATTTT
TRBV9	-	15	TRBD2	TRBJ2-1	CASSESLAGYNEQFF	TGTGCCAGCAGCGAGAGTTTAGCGGGGTACAATGAGCAGTTCTTC
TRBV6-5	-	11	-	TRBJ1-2	CASSYLGDSTF	TGTGCCAGCAGTTATTTGGGGGATAGCACCTTC
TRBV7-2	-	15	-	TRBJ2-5	CASSYQWGSQETQYF	TGTGCCAGCAGCTACCAATGGGGGAGCCAAGAGACCCAGTACTTC
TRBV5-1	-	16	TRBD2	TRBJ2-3	CASSPPGTSKTDTQYF	TGCGCCAGCAGCCCCCCCGGGACTAGTAAGACAGATACGCAGTATTTT
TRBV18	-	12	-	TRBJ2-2	CASSPVTGELFF	TGTGCCAGCTCCCCCGTCACCGGGGAGCTGTTTTTT
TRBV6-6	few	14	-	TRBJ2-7	CASRYTGTSYEQYF	TGTGCCAGCAGGTATACAGGGACCTCCTACGAGCAGTACTTC
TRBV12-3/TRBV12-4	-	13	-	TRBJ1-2	CASSLRRKDGYTF	TGTGCCAGCAGTTTAAGAAGGAAGGATGGCTACACCTTC
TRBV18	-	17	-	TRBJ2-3	CASSPSTVPSGTDTQYF	TGTGCCAGCTCACCTTCGACTGTCCCGTCGGGCACAGATACGCAGTATTTT
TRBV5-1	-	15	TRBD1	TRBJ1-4	CASSRRQGVQEKLFF	TGCGCCAGCAGCAGAAGACAGGGTGTTCAGGAAAAACTGTTTTTT
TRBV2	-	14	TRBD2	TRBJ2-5	CASRVPAGEETQYF	TGTGCCAGCAGGGTCCCAGCGGGGGAAGAGACCCAGTACTTC
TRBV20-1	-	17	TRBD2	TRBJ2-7	CSASWDRLAGGYYEQYF	TGCAGTGCTAGTTGGGACCGACTAGCGGGAGGGTATTACGAGCAGTACTTC
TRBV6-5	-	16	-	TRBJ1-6	CASSYTGLRLNSPLHF	TGTGCCAGCAGTTACACCGGACTCAGACTTAATTCACCCCTCCACTTT
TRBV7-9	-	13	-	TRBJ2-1	CASRDDRNNEQFF	TGTGCCAGCAGAGATGACAGGAACAATGAGCAGTTCTTC
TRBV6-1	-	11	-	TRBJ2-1	CASSEWGEQFF	TGTGCCAGCAGTGAGTGGGGTGAGCAGTTCTTC
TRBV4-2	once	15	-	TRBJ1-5	CASSQYYFSYQPQHF	TGTGCCAGCAGCCAATACTACTTTAGTTATCAGCCCCAGCATTTT
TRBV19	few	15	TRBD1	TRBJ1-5	CASTEGGQGLWPQHF	TGTGCCAGTACCGAGGGAGGACAGGGCTTATGGCCCCAGCATTTT
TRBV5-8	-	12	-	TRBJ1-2	CASSYRAFGYTF	TGTGCCAGCAGCTACAGGGCCTTCGGCTACACCTTC
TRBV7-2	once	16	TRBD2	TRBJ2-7	CASSFNPGTTTYEQYF	TGTGCCAGCAGCTTCAATCCCGGGACTACCACCTACGAGCAGTACTTC
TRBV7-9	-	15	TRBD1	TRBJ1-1	CASSPWDRLNTEAFF	TGTGCCAGCAGCCCCTGGGACAGGTTGAACACTGAAGCTTTCTTT
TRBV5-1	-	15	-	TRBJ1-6	CASSLGPLPNSPLHF	TGCGCCAGCAGCTTGGGGCCCTTACCCAATTCACCCCTCCACTTT
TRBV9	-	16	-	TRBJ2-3	CASSVGPLTSTDTQYF	TGTGCCAGCAGCGTAGGGCCGTTGACTAGCACAGATACGCAGTATTTT